The 26 T cell receptor beta chains below all came from one sample that was sequenced in a study of response to subunit inactivated influenza vaccine. MiXCR was run by TCRdb on the RT-PCR reads, yielding one entry per CDR3 protein. The sample shows 800,000 or so distinct CDR3 sequences, 21% of them seen only once. The sequenced sample was PBMCs from blood, obtained less than 6 days after vaccination. These receptors all stem from a man aged 45-60 years who received an inactivated influenza vaccine.

The rearrangement links TRBV4-1 to TRBJ1-4, with D hard to call. CDR1 and CDR2 from the germline V gene are MGHRA and YSYEKL. The CDR3 runs to 15 residues. V lost 0 bases and J 4 bases, leaving 9 bases between the germline ends. The CDR3 region has the DNA TGCGCCAGCAGCCAAGATTGGAGAAATAATGAAAAACTGTTTTTT. It encodes CASSQDWRNNEKLFF.

V gene TRBV25-1 combines with J gene TRBJ2-5, with D possibly being TRBD2 (5 bases). The V gene's germline CDR1 is MGHDK and CDR2 SYGVNS. This CDR3 has 14 residues. The ends were cut back, 9 bases at V and 4 bases at J, with 18 bases in the middle. CDR3 sequence (DNA): TGTGCCAGTACCGTTCCGGGGTTTGGAGAGACCCAGTACTTC. Its protein is CASTVPGFGETQYF.

The V gene is TRBV6-1, the J gene TRBJ2-2; maybe TRBD1 (7 bases). The CDR3 consists of 18 residues. The V gene lost 6 bases and the J gene lost 0 bases, with 20 bases spanning the gap. Germline V gives CDR1 MNHNS, CDR2 SASEGT. The CDR3 sequence: CASRRGTAHVSNTGELFF. In DNA form, the CDR3 reads TGTGCCAGCAGACGCGGGACAGCTCACGTCTCGAACACCGGGGAGCTGTTTTTT.

The sample holds many counts of this clonotype. The chain couples TRBV20-1 to TRBJ2-7; no definite D call. CDR1 and CDR2 from the germline V gene are DFQATT and SNEGSKA (reference sequence). Trimming took 4 bases from V and 3 from J, leaving 4 bases between them. The CDR3 has 10 amino acids. CDR3 sequence: CSANGYEQYF. CDR3 sequence (DNA): TGCAGTGCTAACGGCTACGAGCAGTACTTC.

This clonotype was detected ten times or more. The chain combines TRBV29-1 with TRBJ2-4; the D gene is possibly TRBD1 (6 bases). V was shortened by 3 bases and J by 0 bases, with 12 bases between the two germline ends. Germline V CDR1 and CDR2: SQVTM, ANQGSEA. The CDR3 is 15 residues long. As DNA, the CDR3 is TGCAGCGTTGAGTTAGGGACAATAGCCAAAAACATTCAGTACTTC. Its protein is CSVELGTIAKNIQYF.

This clonotype was detected a few times. The chain carries TRBV12-3 or TRBV12-4 and TRBJ2-7; TRBD1 agrees at 12 bases. The CDR3 consists of 15 residues. V lost 3 bases, J lost 6 bases, and 6 bases stayed unmatched. Written as DNA, the CDR3 is TGTGCCAGCAGTTTCTCCGGGACAGGGGGCTCCGAGCAGTACTTC. Translating it yields CASSFSGTGGSEQYF.

This clonotype was counted a few times. The chain employs TRBV6-1 and TRBJ2-1; the D gene is possibly TRBD1 (6 bases). Looked up from germline, CDR1 is MNHNS and CDR2 is SASEGT. The CDR3 has 16 residues. Between the trimmed V and J ends, which lost 4 bases and 4 bases, there was a span of 17 bases. The CDR3 loop reads CASSAGQQVLYNEQFF. The CDR3 nucleotides are TGTGCCAGCAGTGCCGGACAGCAGGTCTTGTACAATGAGCAGTTCTTC.

This clonotype was picked up many times. The V and J genes are TRBV29-1 and TRBJ2-7, with D possibly being TRBD1 or TRBD2 (5 bases each). The CDR3 runs 14 residues. Germline V lookup: CDR1 SQVTM, CDR2 ANQGSEA. V was pared by 6 bases and J by 2 bases, with 17 bases between. CDR3 region: CSVRPGTGTYEQYF. The CDR3 nucleotides are TGCAGCGTAAGACCCGGGACCGGAACCTACGAGCAGTACTTC.

This chain uses TRBV5-5 with TRBJ2-7; 8 nucleotides agree with TRBD1. This CDR3 comprises 15 residues. From germline, CDR1 is SGHKS and CDR2 YYEKEE (reference sequence). The junction had 11 bases not matched to a gene; V was cut back by 4 bases and J by 5 bases. CDR3 region: CASSPRRQGSHEQYF. The CDR3 DNA is TGTGCCAGCAGCCCCCGAAGACAGGGGTCCCACGAGCAGTACTTC.

In its sample, this clonotype was seen a few times. V and J are TRBV5-1 and TRBJ2-5; maybe TRBD1 (5 bases). The CDR3 runs to 15 residues. The germline V and J ends were trimmed by 4 bases and 1 base, with 14 bases remaining between them. Germline V gene lookup returns CDR1 SGHRS and CDR2 YFSETQ. CDR3 region: CASSPPRQRQETQYF. The CDR3, as DNA: TGCGCCAGCAGCCCTCCCCGACAGCGCCAAGAGACCCAGTACTTC.

This clonotype has only a few counts. The V and J genes are TRBV20-1 and TRBJ2-7, with a possible D match to TRBD1 (6 bases). The V end lost 3 bases, the J end lost 0 bases, and 12 bases lay between the germline ends. Germline-derived CDR1 and CDR2 are DFQATT and SNEGSKA (reference sequence). The CDR3 contains 14 residues. CDR3 DNA: TGCAGTGCTAGTCCCCTGGACAGCTCCTACGAGCAGTACTTC. The encoded protein is CSASPLDSSYEQYF.

This clonotype has a handful of counts. This chain connects TRBV29-1 to TRBJ2-7; D is possibly TRBD2 (6 bases). Germline-derived CDR1 and CDR2 are SQVTM and ANQGSEA. The CDR3 extends over 13 amino acids. Deletions cut 4 bases from V and 2 bases from J, with 12 bases between. The CDR3 is CSVARAGPYEQYF. The CDR3 DNA is TGCAGCGTTGCGCGGGCGGGACCCTACGAGCAGTACTTC.

This clonotype was seen a few times. The chain joins TRBV11-2 to TRBJ2-7; 11 bases agree with TRBD2. The germline V gene has CDR1 SGHAT and CDR2 FQNNGV. V lost 5 bases and J lost 8; bases outside the gene matches: 23. This CDR3 has 19 amino acids. The CDR3 spells CASSPLYITSGGGAGQQYF. The CDR3 DNA sequence: TGTGCCAGCAGCCCGCTTTATATAACTAGCGGGGGAGGAGCTGGGCAGCAGTACTTC.

The rearrangement links TRBV28 to TRBJ2-7; 9 positions match TRBD1. The germline CDR1 and CDR2 sequences are MDHEN and SYDVKM. J gave up 4 bases and V 6 bases, and 10 bases lay outside the gene matches. The CDR3 contains 15 residues. As DNA, the CDR3 is TGTGCCAGCAGAGCGGCCGGGACAGGGTCATACGAGCAGTACTTC. Its translation: CASRAAGTGSYEQYF.

This clonotype has more than one count but fewer than ten. The V gene is TRBV5-1, the J gene TRBJ2-1, with 8 bases fitting TRBD2. V lost 4 bases to trimming and J lost 4 bases; unmatched junction nucleotides: 4. This CDR3 region has 14 residues. In germline, CDR1 is SGHRS, CDR2 YFSETQ. The CDR3 loop reads CASSTRLAYNEQFF. CDR3 bases: TGCGCCAGCAGCACTCGACTAGCGTACAATGAGCAGTTCTTC.

The chain uses TRBV4-1 and TRBJ2-7, with 7 nucleotides matching TRBD1. The J segment lost 3 bases and the V segment lost 1 base, leaving 6 bases of the junction unmatched. Germline V lookup: CDR1 MGHRA, CDR2 YSYEKL. This CDR3 has 15 amino acids. The CDR3 nucleotides are TGCGCCAGCAGCCAAGTGAAGGGACAGCTCTACGAGCAGTACTTC. The encoded protein is CASSQVKGQLYEQYF.

This clonotype was picked up one time. This chain uses TRBV30 with TRBJ2-5; D is perhaps TRBD2 (7 bases). Trimming pared 5 bases from V and 5 bases from J, leaving 18 bases between. Germline V lookup: CDR1 GTSNPN, CDR2 SVGIG (reference sequence). This CDR3 spans 14 amino acids. CDR3 sequence reads: CAWERGGIQETQYF. Written as DNA, the CDR3 is TGTGCCTGGGAGAGGGGGGGTATTCAGGAGACCCAGTACTTC.

The table lists this clonotype with a few counts. V gene TRBV25-1 combines with J gene TRBJ1-1; tentatively, D is TRBD1 (6 bases). Germline-derived CDR1 and CDR2 are MGHDK and SYGVNS. V was cut by 6 bases and J by 0 bases, with 23 bases left in between. This CDR3 has 18 amino acids. This chain's CDR3 is CASSPAIGGQRVNTEAFF. The CDR3 DNA reads as TGTGCCAGCAGCCCCGCGATTGGGGGGCAAAGGGTGAACACTGAAGCTTTCTTT.

This chain joins TRBV30 and TRBJ2-3; D is uncertain. The V gene's germline CDR1 is GTSNPN and CDR2 SVGIG (reference sequence). CDR3 size: 11 residues. The germline V and J ends were trimmed by 2 bases and 8 bases, with 8 bases remaining between them. The CDR3 reads CAWSIEVTQYF. As DNA, the CDR3 is TGTGCCTGGAGTATTGAGGTTACGCAGTATTTT.

This clonotype was counted ten times or more. V is TRBV29-1 and J is TRBJ2-7; TRBD1 matches at 7 bases. Germline CDR1 and CDR2: SQVTM and ANQGSEA. The CDR3 runs to 13 residues. The V segment lost 5 bases and the J segment 0 bases; nucleotides outside the gene matches: 4. The CDR3 nucleotides read TGCAGCGTTCCCGACAGGGACTCCTACGAGCAGTACTTC. Protein sequence: CSVPDRDSYEQYF.

The chain links TRBV7-6 to TRBJ2-5; 7 nucleotides line up with TRBD2. Losses at the gene ends were 5 bases for V and 2 bases for J; bases not matched to a gene: 14. The CDR3 runs 17 residues. Germline V lookup: CDR1 SGHVS, CDR2 FNYEAQ. The CDR3 nucleotides are TGTGCCAGCAGCCCGCAGGGAGCGGGGAGCTTACAAGAGACCCAGTACTTC. Translated, it gives CASSPQGAGSLQETQYF.

In its sample, this clonotype was seen a few times. J is TRBJ2-7 and V is TRBV20-1, with TRBD2 matching 9 bases. The CDR3 is made up of 13 amino acids. CDR1 and CDR2 (germline): DFQATT, SNEGSKA (reference sequence). V lost 6 bases and J lost 6; bases outside the gene matches: 9. The CDR3 region is CSADPGLASEQYF. The CDR3 DNA reads TGCAGTGCAGACCCGGGACTAGCTAGCGAGCAGTACTTC.

The gene calls are TRBV20-1 and TRBJ2-7; maybe TRBD2 (6 bases). This CDR3 spans 13 amino acids. Trimming cost V 3 bases and J 5 bases, with 14 bases left between them. Germline CDR1 reads DFQATT; CDR2 reads SNEGSKA (reference sequence). Here the CDR3 reads CSASRGSLDEQYF. The CDR3 DNA is TGCAGTGCTAGTCGGGGGTCCCTCGACGAGCAGTACTTC.

This clonotype was observed a handful of times. This chain uses TRBV5-1 with TRBJ2-5; D perhaps matches TRBD1 (6 bases). Germline CDR1 is SGHRS and CDR2 is YFSETQ. Trimming took 5 bases from V and 0 from J, leaving 8 bases between them. This CDR3 is 13 amino acids long. Here the CDR3 DNA reads TGCGCCAGCAGGGCAGGGGACCAAGAGACCCAGTACTTC. This gives the protein CASRAGDQETQYF.

This clonotype was observed a handful of times. The chain has TRBV5-1 and TRBJ2-1; 8 bases line up with TRBD1. CDR1 is SGHRS, CDR2 YFSETQ, per germline. There are 15 residues in the CDR3. The V segment lost 4 bases and the J segment 2 bases; nucleotides outside the gene matches: 5. In DNA, the CDR3 is TGCGCCAGCAGCCGGACAGGGTCGCCCTACAATGAGCAGTTCTTC. Amino acids: CASSRTGSPYNEQFF.

This clonotype was counted many times. V gene TRBV2 combines with J gene TRBJ2-1; 11 nucleotides match TRBD2. This CDR3 comprises 17 residues. Trimming removed 0 bases from V and 8 bases from J; junction bases left unmatched: 9. Per germline, CDR1 SNHLY and CDR2 FYNNEI. CDR3 sequence: CASSEARGLAGGYEQFF. The DNA of the CDR3 is TGTGCCAGCAGTGAAGCGCGAGGCCTAGCGGGGGGTTATGAGCAGTTCTTC.